The clone carrying this T cell receptor beta chain is medium-sized in the sample. Cells sorted as Tregs were CD4+, CD25+ and CD127-/low. The germline CDR1 and CDR2 sequences are DFQATT and SNEGSKA (reference sequence). CDR3 length: 12 residues. Constant-region reverse primers amplified full-length variable regions, followed by semi-nested Nested Universal Primer A PCR. TCRdb reanalysed the 5' RACE reads using MiXCR and keeps one entry per CDR3 protein. In the table there are nearly 10,000 distinct CDR3 sequences, 11% to 15% of which are singletons. The chain carries TRBV20-1 and TRBJ1-1; a possible D gene is TRBD1 (6 bases). This TCR was sampled from a female donor with breast cancer. The sample comprised Tregs sorted from blood. The CDR3 DNA reads as TGCAGCCCAAAGGGGGTGACCACTGAAGCTTTCTTT. Protein sequence: CSPKGVTTEAFF.